What follows are 18 T cell receptor beta chains derived from one specimen sequenced in a study of PD-1 and CTLA-4 blockade in melanoma. Sequenced by immunoSEQ multiplex PCR; TCRdb stores in-frame clones only, minus some. In the table there are about 32,000 clones, about 87% of which are singletons. The sample consisted of CD8+ T cells from peripheral blood, taken from a patient given anti-PD-1 treatment. The receptors here all came from a human donor with melanoma.

V and J are TRBV6-5 and TRBJ1-4; possible D gene TRBD1, 6 bases. The CDR3 loop spans 14 amino acids. The germline gives CDR1 MNHEY, CDR2 SVGAGI. Trimming left V 2 bases short and J 8 bases short, with 12 bases between. The CDR3 DNA reads TGTGCCAGCAGTTACGGGGGCCCTGGGGAAAAACTGTTTTTT. It specifies CASSYGGPGEKLFF.

This clone has just one count. The rearrangement links TRBV28 to TRBJ2-3; D gene unclear. CDR3 size: 13 residues. CDR1 is MDHEN, CDR2 SYDVKM, per germline. With 4 bases removed from V and 4 bases from J, the gap between germline ends came to 9 bases. Here the CDR3 reads CASSSEASDTQYF. The CDR3 DNA reads TGTGCCAGCAGTTCAGAGGCTTCAGATACGCAGTATTTT.

V gene TRBV6-5 combines with J gene TRBJ1-3; no firm D call. V was shortened by 4 bases and J by 4 bases, with 17 bases between the two germline ends. The CDR3 contains 16 residues. In germline, CDR1 is MNHEY, CDR2 SVGAGI. CDR3 in amino acids: CASSLNPGEWGNTIYF. The DNA for the CDR3 is TGTGCCAGCAGTTTAAACCCGGGAGAATGGGGAAACACCATATATTTT.

The chain links TRBV4-1 to TRBJ1-6; no clear D. This CDR3 has 17 amino acids. Trimming cost V 3 bases and J 0 bases, with 12 bases left between them. Germline V lookup: CDR1 MGHRA, CDR2 YSYEKL. The CDR3: CASSHRGLISYNSPLHF. The CDR3 bases are TGCGCCAGCAGCCACCGCGGCCTCATCTCCTATAATTCACCCCTCCACTTT.

This sequence joins TRBV19 and TRBJ2-7; the D gene is possibly TRBD2 (6 bases). Trimming shortened V by 8 bases and J by 2 bases, and 16 bases separated the two germline ends. Per germline, CDR1 LNHDA and CDR2 SQIVND (reference sequence). This CDR3 comprises 14 residues. In DNA form, the CDR3 reads TGTGCCAGTCGCGCGGAGGGACTTGCCTACGAGCAGTACTTC. Translation: CASRAEGLAYEQYF.

This chain joins TRBV28 and TRBJ2-7; D is unclear. The CDR3 runs 16 residues. CDR1 is MDHEN, CDR2 SYDVKM, per germline. Trimming removed 6 bases from V and 2 bases from J, with 20 bases in between. The CDR3 loop is CASSYRTVDGTYEQYF. The CDR3 region has the DNA TGTGCCAGCAGCTACCGCACCGTCGACGGAACCTACGAGCAGTACTTC.

V usage is TRBV4-1 and J usage is TRBJ1-3, with no clear D. Deletions cut 1 base from V and 1 base from J, with 8 bases between. This CDR3 comprises 15 residues. Germline V gene lookup returns CDR1 MGHRA and CDR2 YSYEKL. The CDR3 region is CASSQGFGSGNTIYF. The CDR3 DNA is TGCGCCAGCAGCCAAGGGTTTGGGTCTGGAAACACCATATATTTT.

This clone has a single count. The chain joins TRBV30 to TRBJ1-2; D is unresolved. Germline loops: CDR1 GTSNPN, CDR2 SVGIG (reference sequence). V lost 0 bases and J 2 bases, leaving 7 bases between the germline ends. This CDR3 is 13 amino acids long. The CDR3 sequence: CAWSVLGNYGYTF. Written as DNA, the CDR3 is TGTGCCTGGAGTGTACTAGGGAACTATGGCTACACCTTC.

J is TRBJ2-2 and V is TRBV6-5; D unresolved. The germline CDR1 and CDR2 sequences are MNHEY and SVGAGI. With 9 bases removed from V and 7 bases from J, the gap between germline ends came to 18 bases. The CDR3 totals 14 residues. The CDR3 spells CASQTRTEGGELFF. CDR3 nucleotides: TGTGCCAGTCAGACGCGGACCGAAGGCGGGGAGCTGTTTTTT.

The V call is TRBV5-1, the J call TRBJ2-4; possibly TRBD1 for D (6 bases). The germline gives CDR1 SGHRS, CDR2 YFSETQ. V lost 4 bases to trimming and J lost 5 bases, with 10 bases between them. CDR3 length equals 13 residues. The CDR3 loop reads CASSQGNQNIQYF. The CDR3 nucleotides are TGCGCCAGCAGCCAGGGGAATCAAAACATTCAGTACTTC. Filled out from reference TRBV5-1 and TRBJ2-4, the complete variable domain reads KAGVTQTPRYLIKTRGQQVTLSCSPISGHRSVSWYQQTPGQGLQFLFEYFSETQRNKGNFPGRFSGRQFSNSRSEMNVSTLELGDSALYLCASSQGNQNIQYFGAGTRLSVL.

J is TRBJ2-3 and V is TRBV9; D ambiguous. Trimming removed 0 bases from V and 4 bases from J, with 3 bases in between. Germline CDR1 and CDR2: SGDLS and YYNGEE. The CDR3 totals 12 residues. The CDR3 DNA follows: TGTGCCAGCAGCGTAGTCTCAGATACGCAGTATTTT. As protein: CASSVVSDTQYF.

The chain links TRBV5-6 to TRBJ2-7; 7 bases map to TRBD2. The junction had 8 bases not matched to a gene; V was cut back by 3 bases and J by 2 bases. Germline loops: CDR1 SGHDT, CDR2 YYEEEE. The CDR3 sequence is 15 residues long. CDR3 in DNA: TGTGCCAGCAGCTCACCCTGGGAGGGGACCTACGAGCAGTACTTC. Its protein is CASSSPWEGTYEQYF.

The chain joins TRBV7-6 to TRBJ2-7; the match to TRBD2 covers 9 bases. Per germline, CDR1 SGHVS and CDR2 FNYEAQ. The trim removed 1 base at V and 3 bases at J, leaving 7 bases unmatched. The CDR3 runs to 16 residues. For the CDR3, the DNA is TGTGCCAGCAGCTTAGAGTCGGGACTAGCCAACTACGAGCAGTACTTC. Residues: CASSLESGLANYEQYF.

The chain joins TRBV4-3 to TRBJ2-2, with D possibly TRBD2 on 7 matching bases. V lost 2 bases and J lost 3, with 16 bases in between. The germline V gene encodes CDR1 LGHNA and CDR2 YSLEER. The CDR3 length is 17 residues. The CDR3 DNA follows: TGCGCCAGCAGCCAACTTTGGGGGGGGGCCGACACCGGGGAGCTGTTTTTT. Its protein is CASSQLWGGADTGELFF.

This rearrangement joins TRBV2 to TRBJ2-7; D possibly uses TRBD1 or TRBD2 (5 bases each). Trimming shortened V by 11 bases and J by 2 bases, and 13 bases separated the two germline ends. Germline V gives CDR1 SNHLY, CDR2 FYNNEI. CDR3 length equals 12 residues. CDR3 in amino acids: CASRGAPYEQYF. The DNA for the CDR3 is TGTGCCTCCAGAGGGGCCCCCTACGAGCAGTACTTC.

This chain links TRBV2 with TRBJ2-1, with no clear D. CDR1 and CDR2 (germline): SNHLY, FYNNEI. This CDR3 region has 13 residues. V was shortened by 4 bases and J by 4 bases, with 8 bases between the two germline ends. The CDR3 DNA is TGTGCCAGCAGTGGGCTAGAGTACAATGAGCAGTTCTTC. Its protein is CASSGLEYNEQFF.

The CDR3 protein is CASLTGGPNTGELFF. Here the CDR3 DNA reads TGTGCCAGTTTAACAGGGGGCCCGAACACCGGGGAGCTGTTTTTT. This chain links TRBV27 with TRBJ2-2; 9 positions agree with TRBD1. V lost 9 bases and J lost 0; bases outside the gene matches: 5. This CDR3 has 15 residues. Germline V lookup: CDR1 MNHEY, CDR2 SMNVEV (reference sequence).

This chain joins TRBV19 and TRBJ2-7; D gene uncertain. Trimming left V 3 bases short and J 4 bases short, with 10 bases between. CDR1 and CDR2 (germline): LNHDA, SQIVND (reference sequence). This CDR3 is 13 amino acids long. As DNA, the CDR3 is TGTGCCAGTAGTATTACGGCAAGTTACGAGCAGTACTTC. This codes for CASSITASYEQYF.